The rows below give T cell receptor beta chains drawn from one sample of a study of cytomegalovirus exposure and HLA in healthy donors. Method: immunoSEQ multiplex PCR; TCRdb's copy keeps in-frame clones and lacks some. The sample holds 200,000 or so clones, about 86% seen once. The source material was PBMCs. The origin of the receptors is a young woman in good health and CMV-seropositive. CDR3s include the opening cysteine and the closing phenylalanine or tryptophan. D genes are given only for firm matches. Size tells how often a clone was seen (once, few, many) or the class of an expanded clone, and some rows leave it out.

.	TRBV5-4	.	TRBJ2-3	CASSLGRGAKPNQYTQYF	TGTGCCAGCAGCTTGGGAAGGGGTGCCAAGCCCAATCAGTATACGCAGTATTTT
.	TRBV27	.	TRBJ1-1	CASSLGVGQKAFF	TGTGCCAGTAGTTTAGGGGTCGGACAAAAAGCTTTCTTT
TRBD1	TRBV19	.	TRBJ1-1	CASTKQGAATETFF	TGTGCCAGTACCAAACAGGGGGCGGCCACTGAAACTTTCTTT
.	TRBV11-3	.	TRBJ1-1	CASGRGNTEAFF	TGTGCCAGCGGCAGGGGGAACACTGAAGCTTTCTTT
.	TRBV28	few	TRBJ2-5	CASSLGQKETQYF	TGTGCCAGCAGTCTAGGACAGAAAGAGACCCAGTACTTC
TRBD1	TRBV7-2	.	TRBJ2-7	CASSFPGTGYEQYF	TGTGCCAGCAGCTTTCCCGGGACAGGCTACGAGCAGTACTTC
TRBD1	TRBV28	.	TRBJ1-5	CASSSTGDNQPQHF	TGTGCCAGCAGTTCGACAGGGGACAATCAGCCCCAGCATTTT
.	TRBV4-1	few	TRBJ2-5	CASSLDSGTQYF	TGCGCCAGCAGTCTGGATTCGGGGACCCAGTACTTC
.	TRBV19	.	TRBJ1-1	CASNLGNTEAFF	TGTGCCAGTAACCTCGGGAACACTGAAGCTTTCTTT
.	TRBV11-2	.	TRBJ1-4	CASSALSGAINEKLFF	TGTGCCAGCAGCGCCCTTTCAGGGGCCATAAATGAAAAACTGTTTTTT
TRBD2	TRBV7-3	few	TRBJ2-1	CASSSKSAGGLSNEQFF	TGTGCCAGCAGCTCGAAATCAGCGGGGGGGCTATCCAATGAGCAGTTCTTC
TRBD1	TRBV14	.	TRBJ2-7	CASSHWDSSYEQYF	TGTGCCAGCAGCCATTGGGACAGCTCCTACGAGCAGTACTTC
TRBD1	TRBV5-1	.	TRBJ1-3	CASSPDRVSGNTIYF	TGCGCCAGCAGCCCAGACAGGGTCTCTGGAAACACCATATATTTT
.	TRBV7-2	.	TRBJ2-7	CASSQVWTGTIGQYF	TGTGCCAGCAGCCAGGTGTGGACAGGGACTATCGGGCAGTACTTC
.	TRBV2	.	TRBJ1-1	CASSLISGTPNTEAFF	TGTGCCAGCAGTCTAATATCCGGGACACCGAACACTGAAGCTTTCTTT
TRBD1	TRBV5-6	once	TRBJ1-1	CASSSQGQGVTEAFF	TGTGCCAGCAGCTCACAGGGACAGGGGGTTACTGAAGCTTTCTTT
.	TRBV21-1	.	TRBJ1-2	CASSKEGNRTGVGYTF	TGTGCCAGCAGCAAAGAGGGGAATAGGACAGGGGTTGGCTACACCTTC
TRBD2	TRBV4-2	.	TRBJ2-3	CASSQRTSGEADTQYF	TGTGCCAGCAGCCAAAGGACTAGCGGGGAGGCAGATACGCAGTATTTT
TRBD1	TRBV28	.	TRBJ2-5	CASSVGQARETQYF	TGTGCCAGCAGTGTAGGACAGGCACGGGAGACCCAGTACTTC
TRBD2	TRBV5-1	.	TRBJ2-3	CASRSLAGGFTDTQYF	TGCGCCAGCAGGTCCTTAGCGGGGGGCTTCACAGATACGCAGTATTTT
TRBD2	TRBV19	.	TRBJ2-7	CASSRGLAGRGEQYF	TGTGCCAGTAGTAGGGGACTAGCCGGCCGGGGCGAGCAGTACTTC
TRBD2	TRBV15	.	TRBJ2-5	CATSRGLAGGQETQYF	TGTGCCACCAGCAGGGGACTAGCGGGGGGGCAAGAGACCCAGTACTTC
TRBD2	TRBV18	.	TRBJ2-3	CASSTTSGVTDTQYF	TGTGCCAGCTCCACCACTAGCGGGGTGACAGATACGCAGTATTTT
TRBD1	TRBV23-1	.	TRBJ2-1	CASSQSTGELDEQFF	TGCGCCAGCAGTCAATCCACAGGGGAGTTAGATGAGCAGTTCTTC
.	TRBV5-6	.	TRBJ2-5	CASSLTGTKETQYF	TGTGCCAGCAGCCTTACCGGGACAAAAGAGACCCAGTACTTC
TRBD1	TRBV19	.	TRBJ1-1	CASSIEGAGNTEAFF	TGTGCCAGTAGTATCGAGGGGGCGGGAAACACTGAAGCTTTCTTT
.	TRBV27	.	TRBJ1-1	CASSLGAAVNTEAFF	TGTGCCAGCAGTCTCGGTGCAGCGGTCAACACTGAAGCTTTCTTT
TRBD2	TRBV5-1	.	TRBJ2-1	CASSLGLGRASYNEQFF	TGCGCCAGCAGCTTGGGACTTGGGAGGGCGTCCTACAATGAGCAGTTCTTC
.	TRBV5-1	.	TRBJ1-4	CASSPLGRGGHEKLFF	TGCGCCAGCAGCCCCTTGGGTAGGGGGGGCCATGAAAAACTGTTTTTT
.	TRBV19	.	TRBJ2-1	CASTLVGGGPGSYNEQFF	TGTGCCAGTACCCTCGTAGGGGGGGGGCCAGGATCCTACAATGAGCAGTTCTTC
TRBD1	TRBV7-2	.	TRBJ2-7	CASSFRTGKVYEQYF	TGTGCCAGCAGCTTCAGGACAGGGAAAGTTTACGAGCAGTACTTC
TRBD1	TRBV5-5	.	TRBJ2-7	CASSLRWDRKYEQYF	TGTGCCAGCAGCTTGAGATGGGACAGGAAATACGAGCAGTACTTC
.	TRBV6-4	.	TRBJ2-1	CASSDSRDLNEQFF	TGTGCCAGCAGTGACTCGAGGGATCTCAATGAGCAGTTCTTC
TRBD1	TRBV12-5	.	TRBJ1-2	CASGLVLGTGNFYGYTF	TGTGCTAGTGGTTTGGTACTAGGGACAGGAAATTTCTATGGCTACACCTTC
TRBD2	TRBV7-7	.	TRBJ2-1	CASSRLAGGNNEQFF	TGTGCTAGCAGCCGACTAGCGGGAGGTAACAATGAGCAGTTCTTC
TRBD1	TRBV7-6	.	TRBJ2-5	CASSSRTGDRETQYF	TGTGCCAGCAGCTCTCGGACAGGGGATAGGGAGACCCAGTACTTC
TRBD1	TRBV30	.	TRBJ2-5	CAWMSRTGTQETQYF	TGTGCCTGGATGTCCCGGACAGGAACACAAGAGACCCAGTACTTC
TRBD1	TRBV6-5	.	TRBJ2-3	CASRKPGQNTDTQYF	TGTGCCAGCCGTAAACCGGGACAGAACACAGATACGCAGTATTTT
.	TRBV27	.	TRBJ2-1	CASSLSTAGDEQFF	TGTGCCAGCAGTTTAAGTACAGCAGGGGATGAGCAGTTCTTC
.	TRBV7-8	.	TRBJ1-4	CASRRRGSDEKLFF	TGTGCCAGCAGGCGCCGGGGGTCCGATGAAAAACTGTTTTTT
.	TRBV6-1	once	TRBJ1-2	CASRVTGFRGYTF	TGTGCCAGCAGGGTAACAGGGTTTCGGGGCTACACCTTC
.	TRBV5-6	.	TRBJ2-2	CASGHRVGAGELFF	TGTGCCAGCGGCCACAGGGTAGGCGCCGGGGAGCTGTTTTTT
.	TRBV6-6	.	TRBJ2-2	CASCRGRAGELFF	TGTGCCAGTTGCCGGGGAAGGGCCGGGGAGCTGTTTTTT
TRBD1	TRBV5-5	few	TRBJ2-3	CASSLVWQGATDTQYF	TGTGCCAGCAGCTTGGTATGGCAGGGGGCAACAGATACGCAGTATTTT
TRBD2	TRBV4-1	.	TRBJ2-5	CASSQAGGPGETQYF	TGCGCCAGCAGCCAAGCGGGGGGGCCTGGGGAGACCCAGTACTTC
.	TRBV30	.	TRBJ1-1	CAWSNSGGTEAFF	TGTGCCTGGAGTAATTCCGGAGGGACTGAAGCTTTCTTT
TRBD1	TRBV11-2	.	TRBJ2-5	CASRRQGALSETQYF	TGTGCCAGCAGGCGTCAGGGGGCTCTAAGTGAGACCCAGTACTTC
.	TRBV6-4	.	TRBJ2-5	CASSGLAGETQYF	TGTGCCAGCAGTGGGTTGGCGGGGGAGACCCAGTACTTC
.	TRBV11-2	.	TRBJ2-5	CASSFLGAPEETQYF	TGTGCCAGCAGCTTTTTGGGCGCGCCGGAAGAGACCCAGTACTTC
TRBD1	TRBV30	.	TRBJ1-4	CAWSGGQGGEKLFF	TGTGCCTGGAGTGGGGGACAGGGCGGTGAAAAACTGTTTTTT
.	TRBV6-5	.	TRBJ1-2	CASSDSYGYTF	TGTGCCAGCAGCGACAGCTATGGCTACACCTTC
.	TRBV18	.	TRBJ1-4	CASSLGAQEKLFF	TGTGCCAGCTCTCTTGGGGCCCAAGAAAAACTGTTTTTT
.	TRBV11-2	.	TRBJ1-4	CASSLDPGFDEKLFF	TGTGCCAGCAGCTTAGACCCGGGGTTCGATGAAAAACTGTTTTTT
TRBD1	TRBV29-1	.	TRBJ2-3	CSVTPGGRDTQYF	TGCAGCGTTACGCCAGGGGGCAGAGATACGCAGTATTTT
TRBD2	TRBV5-5	.	TRBJ2-7	CASSISGGLSYEQYF	TGTGCCAGCAGCATTAGCGGGGGCCTTTCCTACGAGCAGTACTTC
TRBD1	TRBV7-6	.	TRBJ1-2	CASSPQGGDYGYTF	TGTGCCAGCAGCCCCCAGGGGGGAGACTATGGCTACACCTTC
.	TRBV4-1	.	TRBJ1-3	CASSGTYSGNTIYF	TGCGCCAGCTCAGGAACTTACTCTGGAAACACCATATATTTT
TRBD1	TRBV2	.	TRBJ1-5	CASSPRDRGDQPQHF	TGTGCCAGCAGTCCACGGGACAGGGGCGATCAGCCCCAGCATTTT